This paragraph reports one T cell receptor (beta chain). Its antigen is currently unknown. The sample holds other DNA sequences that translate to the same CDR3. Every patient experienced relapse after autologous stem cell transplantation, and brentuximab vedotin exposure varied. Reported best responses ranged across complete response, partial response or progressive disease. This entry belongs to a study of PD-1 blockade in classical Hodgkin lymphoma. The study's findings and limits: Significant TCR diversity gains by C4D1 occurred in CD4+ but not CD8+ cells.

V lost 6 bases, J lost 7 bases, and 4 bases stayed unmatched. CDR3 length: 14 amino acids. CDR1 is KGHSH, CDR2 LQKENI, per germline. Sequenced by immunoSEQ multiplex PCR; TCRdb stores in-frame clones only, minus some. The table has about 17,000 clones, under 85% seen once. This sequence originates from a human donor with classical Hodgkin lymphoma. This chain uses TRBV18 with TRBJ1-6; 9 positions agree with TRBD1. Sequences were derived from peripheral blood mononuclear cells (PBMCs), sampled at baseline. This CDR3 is CASSPGTGNSPLHF. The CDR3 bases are TGTGCCAGCTCTCCCGGGACAGGGAATTCACCCCTCCACTTT.